Described below is a single T cell receptor beta chain sequence and its context. Its target is unknown. Both 60 Vbeta primers and 13 Jbeta primers went into the PCR. Method: immunoSEQ multiplex PCR; TCRdb's copy keeps in-frame clones and lacks some. The table has 220,000 or so clones, 82% seen once; the top ten hold 2.5% to 3.5%. V was trimmed by 3 bases and J by 7 bases, leaving 12 bases between them. The germline CDR1 and CDR2 sequences are MNHNS and SASEGT. There are 13 residues in the CDR3. This specimen belongs to a study of cytomegalovirus exposure and HLA in healthy donors. Overall study findings and caveats: The study put roughly 160 TCR beta chains on its list as cytomegalovirus-associated.

The chain has TRBV6-1 and TRBJ1-2; weak D call: TRBD1 (6 bases). Sequenced material: PBMCs. This receptor was obtained from a middle-aged woman in good health and CMV-seronegative. In DNA form, the CDR3 reads TGTGCCAGCAGTGAGACACAGGGTCGTGGCTACACCTTC. Translating gives CASSETQGRGYTF.